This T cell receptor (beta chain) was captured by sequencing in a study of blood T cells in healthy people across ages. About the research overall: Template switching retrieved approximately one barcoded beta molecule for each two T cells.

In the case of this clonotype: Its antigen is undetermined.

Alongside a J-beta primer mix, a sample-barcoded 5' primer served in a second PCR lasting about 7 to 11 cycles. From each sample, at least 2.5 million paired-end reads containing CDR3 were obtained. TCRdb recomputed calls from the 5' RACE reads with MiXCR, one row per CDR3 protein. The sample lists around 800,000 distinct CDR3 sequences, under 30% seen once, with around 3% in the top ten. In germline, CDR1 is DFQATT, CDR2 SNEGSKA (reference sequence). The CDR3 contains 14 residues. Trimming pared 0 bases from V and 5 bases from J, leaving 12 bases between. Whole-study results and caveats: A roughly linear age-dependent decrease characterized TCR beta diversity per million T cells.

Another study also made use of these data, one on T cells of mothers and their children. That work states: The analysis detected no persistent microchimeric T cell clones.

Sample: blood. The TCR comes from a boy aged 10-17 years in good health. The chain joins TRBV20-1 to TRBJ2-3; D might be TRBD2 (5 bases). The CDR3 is CSARDPPEGDTQYF. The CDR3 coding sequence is TGCAGTGCTAGAGACCCCCCCGAGGGAGATACGCAGTATTTT.